Described below is a single TCR beta chain sequence and its context. Its cognate antigen is unknown. Trimming shortened V by 5 bases and J by 3 bases, and 17 bases separated the two germline ends. Germline V gene data show CDR1 as MNHEY and CDR2 as SMNVEV (reference sequence). The CDR3 extends over 15 amino acids. The repertoire was sequenced with immunoSEQ multiplex PCR; TCRdb's copy has only in-frame clones and lacks some. The sample holds some 2.1 million clones, 95% seen once. The sample belongs to a study of shared clonotypes between healthy human individuals. About the research overall: There were three CD4 naive, three CD4 memory, two CD8 naive and one CD8 memory plates per donor. Study results and caveats: Estimated clonotype richness was generally higher in naive than memory subsets.

The specimen was naive CD4+ T cells sorted from blood. This sample's subset: CD45RA+ positively selected. The clonotype originates from a man aged 18 to 30 in good health. The J gene is TRBJ2-7, the V gene TRBV27; a possible D gene is TRBD2 (5 bases). This CDR3 is CASSAGLPPHYEQYF. Written as DNA, the CDR3 is TGTGCCAGCAGTGCCGGACTCCCCCCCCACTACGAGCAGTACTTC.